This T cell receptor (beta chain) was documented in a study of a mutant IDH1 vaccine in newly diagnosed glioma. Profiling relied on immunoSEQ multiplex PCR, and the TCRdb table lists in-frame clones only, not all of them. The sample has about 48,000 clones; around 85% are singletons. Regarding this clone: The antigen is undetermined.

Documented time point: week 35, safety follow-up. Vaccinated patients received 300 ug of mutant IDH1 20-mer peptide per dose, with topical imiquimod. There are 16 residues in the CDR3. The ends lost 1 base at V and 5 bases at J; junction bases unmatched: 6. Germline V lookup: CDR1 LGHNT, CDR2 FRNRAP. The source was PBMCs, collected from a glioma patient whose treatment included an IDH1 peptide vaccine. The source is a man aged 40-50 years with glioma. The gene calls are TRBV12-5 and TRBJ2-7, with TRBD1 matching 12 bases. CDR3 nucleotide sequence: TGTGCTAGTGGTTTGGATCGGGGACAGGGGGCGAACGAGCAGTACTTC. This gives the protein CASGLDRGQGANEQYF.